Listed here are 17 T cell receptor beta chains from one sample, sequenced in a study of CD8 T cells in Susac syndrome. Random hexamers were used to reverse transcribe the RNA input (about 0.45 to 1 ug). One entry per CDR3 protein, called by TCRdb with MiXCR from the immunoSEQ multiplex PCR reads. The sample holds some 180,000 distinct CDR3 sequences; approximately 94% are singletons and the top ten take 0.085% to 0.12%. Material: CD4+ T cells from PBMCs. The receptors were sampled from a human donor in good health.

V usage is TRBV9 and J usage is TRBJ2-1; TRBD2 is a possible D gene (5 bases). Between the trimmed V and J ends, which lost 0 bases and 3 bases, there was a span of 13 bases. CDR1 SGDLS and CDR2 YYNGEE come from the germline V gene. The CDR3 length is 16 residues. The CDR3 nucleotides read TGTGCCAGCAGCGTAGTAACGGGATCTATCTACAATGAGCAGTTCTTC. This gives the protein CASSVVTGSIYNEQFF.

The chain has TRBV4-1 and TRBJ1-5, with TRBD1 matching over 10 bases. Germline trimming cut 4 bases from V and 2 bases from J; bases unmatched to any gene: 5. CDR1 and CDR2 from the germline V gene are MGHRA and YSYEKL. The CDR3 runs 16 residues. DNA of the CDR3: TGCGCCAGCAGCCGAACCGGGACAGGGGGCAATCAGCCCCAGCATTTT. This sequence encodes CASSRTGTGGNQPQHF.

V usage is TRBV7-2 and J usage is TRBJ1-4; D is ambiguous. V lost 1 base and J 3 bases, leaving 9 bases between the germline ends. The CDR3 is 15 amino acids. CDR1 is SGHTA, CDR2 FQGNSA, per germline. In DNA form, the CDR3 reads TGTGCCAGCAGCTTAGTTTCCGGGTCTAATGAAAAACTGTTTTTT. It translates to CASSLVSGSNEKLFF.

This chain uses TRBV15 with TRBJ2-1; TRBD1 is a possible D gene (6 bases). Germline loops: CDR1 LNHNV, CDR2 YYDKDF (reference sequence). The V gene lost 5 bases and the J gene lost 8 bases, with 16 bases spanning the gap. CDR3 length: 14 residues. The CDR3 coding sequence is TGTGCCACCAGCCCCCGGTCGCCAGGGGATGAGCAGTTCTTC. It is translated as CATSPRSPGDEQFF.

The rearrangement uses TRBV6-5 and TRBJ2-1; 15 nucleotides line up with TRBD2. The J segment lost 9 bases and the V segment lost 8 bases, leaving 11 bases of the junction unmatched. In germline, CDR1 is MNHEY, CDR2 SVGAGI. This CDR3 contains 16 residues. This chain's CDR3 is CASQLLPGLAGGEQFF. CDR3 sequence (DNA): TGTGCCAGCCAATTACTCCCGGGACTAGCGGGAGGTGAGCAGTTCTTC.

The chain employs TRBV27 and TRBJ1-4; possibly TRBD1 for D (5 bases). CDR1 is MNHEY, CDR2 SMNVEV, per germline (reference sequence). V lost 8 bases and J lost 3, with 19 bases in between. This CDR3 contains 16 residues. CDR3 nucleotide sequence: TGTGCCAGCTCGCCAGGGCGTTGGTCCTCTAATGAAAAACTGTTTTTT. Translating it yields CASSPGRWSSNEKLFF.

The CDR3 region has the DNA TGTGCCTGGAGCGAAGGGCCAAACAATGAGCAGTTCTTC. Encoded protein: CAWSEGPNNEQFF. This chain joins TRBV30 and TRBJ2-1; D remains unclear. CDR1 GTSNPN and CDR2 SVGIG come from the germline V gene (reference sequence). The CDR3 extends over 13 amino acids. The V gene lost 3 bases and the J gene lost 5 bases, with 11 bases spanning the gap.

This chain's CDR3 is CASNAHPGTDTQYF. The CDR3 DNA follows: TGTGCCAGCAACGCTCACCCGGGCACAGATACGCAGTATTTT. This chain joins TRBV2 and TRBJ2-3; unclear D gene. Trimming took off 7 bases at V and 1 base at J, with 12 bases between the two ends. This CDR3 contains 14 residues. Germline V gene lookup returns CDR1 SNHLY and CDR2 FYNNEI.

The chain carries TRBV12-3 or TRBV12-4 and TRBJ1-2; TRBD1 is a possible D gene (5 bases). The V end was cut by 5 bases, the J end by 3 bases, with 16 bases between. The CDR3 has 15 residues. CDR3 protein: CASSGWGTPDYGYTF. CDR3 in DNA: TGTGCCAGCAGTGGCTGGGGGACCCCCGACTATGGCTACACCTTC.

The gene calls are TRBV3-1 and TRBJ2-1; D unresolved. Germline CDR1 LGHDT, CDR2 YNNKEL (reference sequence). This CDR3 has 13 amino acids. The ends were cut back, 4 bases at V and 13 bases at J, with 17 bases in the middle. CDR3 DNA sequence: TGTGCCAGCAGCCGCCCCGAGTACCCCCCTCAGTTCTTC. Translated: CASSRPEYPPQFF.

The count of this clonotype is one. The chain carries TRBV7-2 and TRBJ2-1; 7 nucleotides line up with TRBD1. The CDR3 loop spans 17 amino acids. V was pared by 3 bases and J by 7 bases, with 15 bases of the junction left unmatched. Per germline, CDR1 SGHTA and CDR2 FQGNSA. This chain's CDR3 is CASSFTASGTVGNEQFF. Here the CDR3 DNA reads TGTGCCAGCAGCTTTACCGCCTCCGGGACAGTCGGAAATGAGCAGTTCTTC.

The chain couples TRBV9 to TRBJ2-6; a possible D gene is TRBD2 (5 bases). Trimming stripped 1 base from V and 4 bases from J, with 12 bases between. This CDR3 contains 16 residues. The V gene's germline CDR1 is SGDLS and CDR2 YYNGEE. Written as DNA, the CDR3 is TGTGCCAGCAGCGTAAGTCTCGGACTGGGGGCCAACGTCCTGACTTTC. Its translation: CASSVSLGLGANVLTF. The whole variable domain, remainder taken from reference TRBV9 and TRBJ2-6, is DSGVTQTPKHLITATGQRVTLRCSPRSGDLSVYWYQQSLDQGLQFLIQYYNGEERAKGNILERFSAQQFPDLHSELNLSSLELGDSALYFCASSVSLGLGANVLTFGAGSRLTVL.

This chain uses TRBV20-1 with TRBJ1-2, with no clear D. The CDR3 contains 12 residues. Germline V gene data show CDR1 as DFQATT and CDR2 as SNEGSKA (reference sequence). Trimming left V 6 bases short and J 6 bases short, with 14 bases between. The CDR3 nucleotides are TGCAGTGCCGCTACTGCTTCCAATGGCTACACCTTC. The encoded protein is CSAATASNGYTF.

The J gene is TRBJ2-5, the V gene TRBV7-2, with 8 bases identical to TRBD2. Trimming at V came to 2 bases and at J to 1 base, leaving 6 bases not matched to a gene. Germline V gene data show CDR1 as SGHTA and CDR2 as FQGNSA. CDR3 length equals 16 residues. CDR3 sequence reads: CASSLIGGRFQETQYF. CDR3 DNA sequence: TGTGCCAGCAGCTTAATTGGCGGGAGGTTCCAAGAGACCCAGTACTTC.

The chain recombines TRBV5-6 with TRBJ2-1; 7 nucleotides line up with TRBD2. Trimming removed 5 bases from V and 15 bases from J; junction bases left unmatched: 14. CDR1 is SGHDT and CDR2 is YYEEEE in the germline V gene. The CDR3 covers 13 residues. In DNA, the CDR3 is TGTGCCAGCAGTTCTCTAGCGGCCCCGGGGAGGTTCTTC. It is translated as CASSSLAAPGRFF.

As DNA, the CDR3 is TGTGCCAGCAGTTACGCCGACAAGGGGTTAGAGACCCAGTACTTC. The encoded protein is CASSYADKGLETQYF. The V and J genes are TRBV27 and TRBJ2-5; maybe TRBD1 (5 bases). CDR3 size: 15 residues. V was cut by 4 bases and J by 4 bases, with 16 bases left in between. The V gene's germline CDR1 is MNHEY and CDR2 SMNVEV (reference sequence).

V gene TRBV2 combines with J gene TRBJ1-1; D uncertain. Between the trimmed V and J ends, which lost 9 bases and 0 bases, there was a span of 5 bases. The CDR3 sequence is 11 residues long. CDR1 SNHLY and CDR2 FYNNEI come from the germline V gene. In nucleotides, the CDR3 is TGTGCCAGAATACTGAACACTGAAGCTTTCTTT. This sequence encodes CARILNTEAFF.